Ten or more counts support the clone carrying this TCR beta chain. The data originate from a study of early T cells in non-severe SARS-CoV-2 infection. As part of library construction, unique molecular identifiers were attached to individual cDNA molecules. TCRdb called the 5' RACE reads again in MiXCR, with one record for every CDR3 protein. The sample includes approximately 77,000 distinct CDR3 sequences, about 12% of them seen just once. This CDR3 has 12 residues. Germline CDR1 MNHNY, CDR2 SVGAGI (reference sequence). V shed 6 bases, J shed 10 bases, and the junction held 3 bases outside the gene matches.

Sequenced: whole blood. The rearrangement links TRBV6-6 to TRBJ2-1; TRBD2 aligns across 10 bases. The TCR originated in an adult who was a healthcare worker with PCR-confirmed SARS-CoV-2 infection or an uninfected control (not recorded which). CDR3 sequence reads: CASRSSGSEQFF. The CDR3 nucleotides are TGTGCCAGCAGGTCTAGCGGGAGCGAGCAGTTCTTC.